The sequence of this T cell receptor (beta chain) was determined in a study of shared clonotypes between healthy human individuals. Study background: CD4 naive and memory got three plates each, CD8 naive two, CD8 memory one. Study results and caveats: Rarefaction gave evidence that sorted-subset sequencing remained incomplete despite large depth. Larger estimated richness was generally seen in naive subsets than in memory subsets.

Original methodology: ImmunoSEQ output lacked quality scores and full-length reads, limiting matched filtering. Only in-frame clones appear in the TCRdb table, and some are missing; sequencing was by immunoSEQ multiplex PCR. The V and J calls and clone size are taken from that table; D and trimming were inferred from the DNA. The sample has about 2.3 million clones; 80% to 95% are singletons. About this clone: What it binds is unknown.

Germline CDR1 and CDR2: MGHDK and SYGVNS. Germline trimming cut 5 bases from V and 8 bases from J; bases unmatched to any gene: 9. This CDR3 is 14 amino acids long. This sequence was found in a man between 18 and 29 years old in good health. Some clones in this sample may be carry-over from other donors' samples. The sequenced sample consisted of naive CD4+ T cells from PBMCs. The subset here: CD45RA+ positively selected. This rearrangement joins TRBV25-1 to TRBJ2-1; 7 nucleotides align to TRBD1. CDR3 sequence: CASSFRTDRDEQFF. Here the CDR3 DNA reads TGTGCCAGCAGTTTCCGGACAGACAGGGATGAGCAGTTCTTC.